Its frequency marks the clone carrying this T cell receptor (beta chain) as medium-sized. Its antigen remains unknown. Live CSF cells were sorted with a live/dead marker for droplet-based sequencing. From its re-call of the 10x single-cell sequencing reads, TCRdb lists each CDR3 protein once, without DNA. Its clone listing holds some 1,200 distinct CDR3 sequences. The record originates from a study of CD8 T cells in cerebrospinal fluid in Alzheimer's disease. General study points: Patients with mild cognitive impairment or Alzheimer's disease had a larger top CSF clone percentage than controls.

There are 20 residues in the CDR3. Germline CDR1 and CDR2: KGHDR and SFDVKD. The sequence derives from a human donor with Alzheimer's disease. The chain uses TRBV24-1 and TRBJ2-2; the D call from TCRdb, TRBD2, cannot be confirmed without DNA. Sequencing used cerebrospinal fluid. CDR3 in amino acids: CATSPSHTSGRASGTGELFF.